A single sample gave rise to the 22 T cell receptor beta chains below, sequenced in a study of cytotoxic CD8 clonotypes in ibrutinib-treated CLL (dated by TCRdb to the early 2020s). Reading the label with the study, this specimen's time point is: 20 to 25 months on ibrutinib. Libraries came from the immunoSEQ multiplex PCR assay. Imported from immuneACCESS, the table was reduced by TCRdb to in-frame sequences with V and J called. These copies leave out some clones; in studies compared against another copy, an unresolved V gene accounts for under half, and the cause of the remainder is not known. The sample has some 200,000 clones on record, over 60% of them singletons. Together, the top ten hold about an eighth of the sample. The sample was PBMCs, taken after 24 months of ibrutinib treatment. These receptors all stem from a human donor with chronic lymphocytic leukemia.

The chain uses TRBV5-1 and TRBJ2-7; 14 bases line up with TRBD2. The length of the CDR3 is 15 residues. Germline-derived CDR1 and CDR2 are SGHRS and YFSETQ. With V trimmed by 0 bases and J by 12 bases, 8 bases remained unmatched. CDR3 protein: CASSLDTGTSGSRYF. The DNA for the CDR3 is TGCGCCAGCAGCTTGGACACCGGGACTAGCGGGAGTCGGTACTTC.

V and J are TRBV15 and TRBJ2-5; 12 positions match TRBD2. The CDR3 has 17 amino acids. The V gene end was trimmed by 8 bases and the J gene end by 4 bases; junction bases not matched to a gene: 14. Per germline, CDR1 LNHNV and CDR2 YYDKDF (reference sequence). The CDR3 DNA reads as TGTGCCACCGGACTAGCGGGGAGCTCTTTAATCGGAGAGACCCAGTACTTC. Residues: CATGLAGSSLIGETQYF.

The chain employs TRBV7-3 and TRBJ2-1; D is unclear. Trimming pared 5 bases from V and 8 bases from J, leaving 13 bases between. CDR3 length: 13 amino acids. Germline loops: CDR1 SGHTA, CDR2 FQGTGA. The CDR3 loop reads CASSRSYNDEQFF. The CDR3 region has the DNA TGTGCCAGCAGCCGATCATACAACGATGAGCAGTTCTTC.

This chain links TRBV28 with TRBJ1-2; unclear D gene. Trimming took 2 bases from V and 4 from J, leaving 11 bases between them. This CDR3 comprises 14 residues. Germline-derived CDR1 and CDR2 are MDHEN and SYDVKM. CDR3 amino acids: CASSLKTWGYGYTF. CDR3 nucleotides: TGTGCCAGCAGTTTAAAGACTTGGGGCTATGGCTACACCTTC.

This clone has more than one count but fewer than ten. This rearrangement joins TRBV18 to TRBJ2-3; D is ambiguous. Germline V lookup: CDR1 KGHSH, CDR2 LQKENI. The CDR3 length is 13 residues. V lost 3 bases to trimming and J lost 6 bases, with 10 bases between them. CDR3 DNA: TGTGCCAGCTCACCCCTTCGGGCGGATACGCAGTATTTT. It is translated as CASSPLRADTQYF.

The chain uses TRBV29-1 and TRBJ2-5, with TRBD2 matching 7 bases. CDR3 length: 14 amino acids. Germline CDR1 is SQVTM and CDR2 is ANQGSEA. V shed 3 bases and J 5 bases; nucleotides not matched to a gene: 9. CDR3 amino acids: CSVDVAGVLETQYF. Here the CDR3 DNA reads TGCAGCGTTGATGTCGCGGGAGTGTTGGAGACCCAGTACTTC.

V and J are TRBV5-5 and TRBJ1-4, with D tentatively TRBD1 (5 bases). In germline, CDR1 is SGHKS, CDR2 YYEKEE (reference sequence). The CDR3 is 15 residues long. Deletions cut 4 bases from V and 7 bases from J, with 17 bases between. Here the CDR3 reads CASSLPWRGGEKLFF. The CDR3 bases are TGTGCCAGCAGCCTACCGTGGAGGGGAGGTGAAAAACTGTTTTTT.

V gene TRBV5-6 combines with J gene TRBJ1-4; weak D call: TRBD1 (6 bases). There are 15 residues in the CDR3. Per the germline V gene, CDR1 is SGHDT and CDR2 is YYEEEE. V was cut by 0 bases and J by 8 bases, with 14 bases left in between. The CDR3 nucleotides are TGTGCCAGCAGCTTGGCGTCAGGGGTGAGGGAAAAACTGTTTTTT. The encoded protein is CASSLASGVREKLFF.

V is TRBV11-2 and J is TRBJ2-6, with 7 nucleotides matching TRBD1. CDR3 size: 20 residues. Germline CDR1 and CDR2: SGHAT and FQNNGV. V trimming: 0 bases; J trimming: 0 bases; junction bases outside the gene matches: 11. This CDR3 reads CASSLERQGTVYSGANVLTF. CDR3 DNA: TGTGCCAGCAGCTTAGAGAGACAAGGGACAGTCTACTCTGGGGCCAACGTCCTGACTTTC.

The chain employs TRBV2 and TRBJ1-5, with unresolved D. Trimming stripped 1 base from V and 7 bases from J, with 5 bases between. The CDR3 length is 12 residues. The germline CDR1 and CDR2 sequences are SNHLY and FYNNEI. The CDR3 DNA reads TGTGCCAGCAGTGAAGATAGCCAGCCCCAGCATTTT. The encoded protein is CASSEDSQPQHF.

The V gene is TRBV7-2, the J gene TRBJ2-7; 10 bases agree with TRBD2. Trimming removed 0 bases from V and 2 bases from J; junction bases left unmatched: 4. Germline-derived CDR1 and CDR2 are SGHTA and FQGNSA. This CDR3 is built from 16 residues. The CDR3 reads CASSLASAGGPYEQYF. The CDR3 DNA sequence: TGTGCCAGCAGCTTAGCGTCAGCGGGAGGGCCCTACGAGCAGTACTTC. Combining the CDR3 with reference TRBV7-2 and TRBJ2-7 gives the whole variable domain GAGVSQSPSNKVTEKGKDVELRCDPISGHTALYWYRQSLGQGLEFLIYFQGNSAPDKSGLPSDRFSAERTGGSVSTLTIQRTQQEDSAVYLCASSLASAGGPYEQYFGPGTRLTVT.

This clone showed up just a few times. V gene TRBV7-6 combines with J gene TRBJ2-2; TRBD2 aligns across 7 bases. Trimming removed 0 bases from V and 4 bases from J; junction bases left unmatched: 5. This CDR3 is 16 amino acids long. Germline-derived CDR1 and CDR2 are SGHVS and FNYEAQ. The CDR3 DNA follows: TGTGCCAGCAGCTTAGCTGGCGGGAGTGTCACCGGGGAGCTGTTTTTT. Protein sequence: CASSLAGGSVTGELFF. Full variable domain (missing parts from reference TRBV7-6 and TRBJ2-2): GAGVSQSPRYKVTKRGQDVALRCDPISGHVSLYWYRQALGQGPEFLTYFNYEAQQDKSGLPNDRFSAERPEGSISTLTIQRTEQRDSAMYRCASSLAGGSVTGELFFGEGSRLTVL.

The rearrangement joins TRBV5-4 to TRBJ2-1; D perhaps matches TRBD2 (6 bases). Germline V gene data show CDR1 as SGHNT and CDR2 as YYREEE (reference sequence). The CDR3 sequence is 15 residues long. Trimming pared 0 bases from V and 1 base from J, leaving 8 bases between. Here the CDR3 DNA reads TGTGCCAGCAGCTTGGCGGGAGCGTCCTACAATGAGCAGTTCTTC. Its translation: CASSLAGASYNEQFF.

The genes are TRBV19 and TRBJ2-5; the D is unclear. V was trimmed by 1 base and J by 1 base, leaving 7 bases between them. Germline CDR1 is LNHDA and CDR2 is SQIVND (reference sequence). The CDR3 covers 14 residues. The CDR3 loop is CASSIVPSQETQYF. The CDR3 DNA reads TGTGCCAGTAGTATAGTACCCAGCCAAGAGACCCAGTACTTC.

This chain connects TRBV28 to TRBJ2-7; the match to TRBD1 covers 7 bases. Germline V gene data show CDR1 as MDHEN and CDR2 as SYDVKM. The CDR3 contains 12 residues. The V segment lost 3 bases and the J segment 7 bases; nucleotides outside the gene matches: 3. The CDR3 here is CASSLRGREQYF. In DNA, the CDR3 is TGTGCCAGCAGTTTGAGGGGGCGAGAGCAGTACTTC.

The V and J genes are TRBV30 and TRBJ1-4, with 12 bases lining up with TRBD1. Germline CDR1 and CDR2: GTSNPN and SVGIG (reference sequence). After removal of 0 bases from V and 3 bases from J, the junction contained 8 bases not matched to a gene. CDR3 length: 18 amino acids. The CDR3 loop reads CAWSVTPGQGASNEKLFF. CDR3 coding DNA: TGTGCCTGGAGTGTAACACCGGGACAGGGGGCGTCTAATGAAAAACTGTTTTTT.

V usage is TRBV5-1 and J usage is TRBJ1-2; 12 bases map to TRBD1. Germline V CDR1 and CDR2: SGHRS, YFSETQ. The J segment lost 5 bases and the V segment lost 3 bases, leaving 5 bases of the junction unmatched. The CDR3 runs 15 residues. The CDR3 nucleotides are TGCGCCAGCAGCTCGGGACAGGGGGCAGAATATGGCTACACCTTC. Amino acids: CASSSGQGAEYGYTF.

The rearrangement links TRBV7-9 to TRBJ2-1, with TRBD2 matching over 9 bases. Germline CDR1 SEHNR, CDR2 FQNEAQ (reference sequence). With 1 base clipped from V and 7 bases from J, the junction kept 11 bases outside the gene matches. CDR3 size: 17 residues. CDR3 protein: CASSLVGGGRAFNEQFF. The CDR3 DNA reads TGTGCCAGCAGCTTAGTGGGTGGCGGGAGGGCCTTTAATGAGCAGTTCTTC.

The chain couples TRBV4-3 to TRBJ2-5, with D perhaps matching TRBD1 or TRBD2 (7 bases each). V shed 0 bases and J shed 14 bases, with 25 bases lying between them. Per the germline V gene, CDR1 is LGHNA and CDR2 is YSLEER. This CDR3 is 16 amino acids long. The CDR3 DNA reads TGCGCCAGCAGCCAAGATGCCTGGGACAGCTCGGGACTAACATACTTC. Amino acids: CASSQDAWDSSGLTYF.

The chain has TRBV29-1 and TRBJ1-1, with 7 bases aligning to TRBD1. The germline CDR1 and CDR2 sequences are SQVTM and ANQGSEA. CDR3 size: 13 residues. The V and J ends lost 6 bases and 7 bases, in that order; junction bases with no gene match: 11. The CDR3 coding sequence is TGCAGCGTCGAAAACAGGGGCCTTGGTGAAGCTTTCTTT. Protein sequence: CSVENRGLGEAFF.

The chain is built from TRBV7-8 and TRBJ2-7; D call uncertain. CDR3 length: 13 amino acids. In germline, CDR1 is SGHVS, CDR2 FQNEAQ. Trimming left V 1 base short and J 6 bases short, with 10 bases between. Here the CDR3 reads CASSLGMRFEQYF. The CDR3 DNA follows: TGTGCCAGCAGCTTAGGAATGCGGTTCGAGCAGTACTTC.

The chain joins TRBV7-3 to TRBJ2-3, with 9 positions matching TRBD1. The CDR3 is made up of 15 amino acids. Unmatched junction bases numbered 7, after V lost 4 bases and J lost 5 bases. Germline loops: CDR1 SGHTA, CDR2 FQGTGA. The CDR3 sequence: CASSSTGTGKDTQYF. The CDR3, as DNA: TGTGCCAGCAGCTCAACCGGGACAGGGAAAGATACGCAGTATTTT.